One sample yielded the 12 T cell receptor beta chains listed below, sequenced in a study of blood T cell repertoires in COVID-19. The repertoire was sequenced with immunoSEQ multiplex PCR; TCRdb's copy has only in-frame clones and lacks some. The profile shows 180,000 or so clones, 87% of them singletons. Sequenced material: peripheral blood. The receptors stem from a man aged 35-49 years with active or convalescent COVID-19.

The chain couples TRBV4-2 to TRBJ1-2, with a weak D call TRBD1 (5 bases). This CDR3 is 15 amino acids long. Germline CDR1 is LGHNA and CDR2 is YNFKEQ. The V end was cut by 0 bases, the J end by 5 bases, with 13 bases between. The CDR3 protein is CASSQETARGYGYTF. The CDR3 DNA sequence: TGTGCCAGCAGCCAAGAGACGGCACGGGGGTATGGCTACACCTTC.

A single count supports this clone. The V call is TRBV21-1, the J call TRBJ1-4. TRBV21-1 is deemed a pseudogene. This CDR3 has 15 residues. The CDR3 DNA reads TGTGCCAGCAGCCCAAGAGGGACAACTAATGAAAAACTGTTTTTT. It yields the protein CASSPRGTTNEKLFF.

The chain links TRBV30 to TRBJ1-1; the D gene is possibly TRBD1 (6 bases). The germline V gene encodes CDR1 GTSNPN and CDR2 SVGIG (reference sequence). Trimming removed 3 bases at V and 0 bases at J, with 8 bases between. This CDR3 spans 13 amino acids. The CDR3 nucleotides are TGTGCCTGGAGCACAGGGATGAACACTGAAGCTTTCTTT. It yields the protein CAWSTGMNTEAFF.

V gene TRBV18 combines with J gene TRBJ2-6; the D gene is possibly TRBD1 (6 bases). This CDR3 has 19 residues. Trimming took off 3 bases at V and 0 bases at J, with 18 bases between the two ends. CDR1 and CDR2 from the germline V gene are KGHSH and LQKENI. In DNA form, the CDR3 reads TGTGCCAGCTCACCTAAACAGGGCGAATCGAGCTCTGGGGCCAACGTCCTGACTTTC. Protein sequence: CASSPKQGESSSGANVLTF.

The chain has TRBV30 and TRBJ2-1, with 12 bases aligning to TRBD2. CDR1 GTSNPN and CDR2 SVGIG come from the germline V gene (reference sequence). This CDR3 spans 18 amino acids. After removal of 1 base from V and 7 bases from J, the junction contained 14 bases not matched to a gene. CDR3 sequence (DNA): TGTGCCTGGAGTGCCCCTGGACTAGCGGGGCCAAAGAAGAATGAGCAGTTCTTC. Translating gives CAWSAPGLAGPKKNEQFF.

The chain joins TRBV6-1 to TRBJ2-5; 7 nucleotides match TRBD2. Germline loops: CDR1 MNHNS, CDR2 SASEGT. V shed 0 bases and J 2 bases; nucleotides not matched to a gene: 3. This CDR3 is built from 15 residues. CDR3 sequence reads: CASSEAAGEQETQYF. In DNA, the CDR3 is TGTGCCAGCAGTGAAGCGGCGGGGGAACAAGAGACCCAGTACTTC.

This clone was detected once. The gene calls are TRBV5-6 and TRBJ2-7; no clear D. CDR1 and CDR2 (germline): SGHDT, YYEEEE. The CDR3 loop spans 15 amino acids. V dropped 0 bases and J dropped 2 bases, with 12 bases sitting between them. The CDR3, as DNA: TGTGCCAGCAGCTTGGCTATATCCCTCACCTACGAGCAGTACTTC. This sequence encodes CASSLAISLTYEQYF.

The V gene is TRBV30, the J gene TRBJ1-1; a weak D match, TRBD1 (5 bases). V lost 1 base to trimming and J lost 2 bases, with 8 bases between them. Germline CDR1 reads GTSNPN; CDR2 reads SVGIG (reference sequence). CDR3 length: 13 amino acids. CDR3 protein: CAWSATVNTEAFF. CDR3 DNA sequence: TGTGCCTGGAGTGCGACAGTTAACACTGAAGCTTTCTTT.

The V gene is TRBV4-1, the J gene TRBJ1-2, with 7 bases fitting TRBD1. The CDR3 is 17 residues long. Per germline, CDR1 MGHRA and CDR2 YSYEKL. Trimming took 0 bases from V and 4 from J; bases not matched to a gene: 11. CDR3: CASSQERVGGVSYGYTF. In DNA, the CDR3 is TGCGCCAGCAGCCAAGAAAGGGTAGGGGGCGTGAGCTATGGCTACACCTTC.

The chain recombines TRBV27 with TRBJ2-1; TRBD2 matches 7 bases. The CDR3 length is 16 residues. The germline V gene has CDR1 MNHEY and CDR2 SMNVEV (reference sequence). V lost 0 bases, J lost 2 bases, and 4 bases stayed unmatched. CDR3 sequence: CASSLSSGEAYNEQFF. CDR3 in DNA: TGTGCCAGCAGTTTATCAAGCGGGGAGGCCTACAATGAGCAGTTCTTC.

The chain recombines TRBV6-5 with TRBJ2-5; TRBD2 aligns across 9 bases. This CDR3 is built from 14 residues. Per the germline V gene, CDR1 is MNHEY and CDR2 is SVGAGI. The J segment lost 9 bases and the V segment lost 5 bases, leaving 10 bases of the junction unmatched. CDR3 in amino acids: CASSPLAGREPQYF. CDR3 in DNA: TGTGCCAGCAGTCCACTAGCGGGTCGGGAGCCCCAGTACTTC.

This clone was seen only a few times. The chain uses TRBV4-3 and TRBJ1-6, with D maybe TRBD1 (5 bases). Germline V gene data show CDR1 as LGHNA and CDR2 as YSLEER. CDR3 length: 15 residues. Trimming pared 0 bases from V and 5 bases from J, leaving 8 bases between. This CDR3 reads CASSQELTDNSPLHF. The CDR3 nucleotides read TGCGCCAGCAGCCAAGAACTGACAGATAATTCACCCCTCCACTTT.